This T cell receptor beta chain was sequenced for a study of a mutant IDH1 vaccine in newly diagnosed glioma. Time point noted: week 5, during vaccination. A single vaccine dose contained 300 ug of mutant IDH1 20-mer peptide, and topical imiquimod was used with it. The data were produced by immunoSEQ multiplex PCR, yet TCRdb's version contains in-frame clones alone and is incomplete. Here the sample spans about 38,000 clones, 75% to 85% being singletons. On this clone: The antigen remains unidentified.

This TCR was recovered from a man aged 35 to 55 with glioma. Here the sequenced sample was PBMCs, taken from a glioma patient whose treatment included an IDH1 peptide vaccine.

CDR3 sequence: CASSLSGYNEQFF. The DNA of the CDR3 is TGTGCCAGCAGCTTATCAGGGTACAATGAGCAGTTCTTC. V and J are TRBV7-9 and TRBJ2-1, with D maybe TRBD1 (5 bases). V shed 2 bases and J shed 4 bases, with 6 bases lying between them. From germline, CDR1 is SEHNR and CDR2 FQNEAQ (reference sequence). The CDR3 spans 13 residues.